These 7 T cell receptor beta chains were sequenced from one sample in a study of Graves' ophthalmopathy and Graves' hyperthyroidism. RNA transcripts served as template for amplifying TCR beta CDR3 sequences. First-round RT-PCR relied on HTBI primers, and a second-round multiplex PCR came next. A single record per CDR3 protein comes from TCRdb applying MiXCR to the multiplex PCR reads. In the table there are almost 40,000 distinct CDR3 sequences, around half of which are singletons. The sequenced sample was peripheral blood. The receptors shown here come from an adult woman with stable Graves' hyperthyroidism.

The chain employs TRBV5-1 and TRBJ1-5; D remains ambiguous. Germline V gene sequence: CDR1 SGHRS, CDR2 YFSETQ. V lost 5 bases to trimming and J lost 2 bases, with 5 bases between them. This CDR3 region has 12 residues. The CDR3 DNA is TGCGCCAGCAGGGCAGGCAATCAGCCCCAGCATTTT. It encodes CASRAGNQPQHF.

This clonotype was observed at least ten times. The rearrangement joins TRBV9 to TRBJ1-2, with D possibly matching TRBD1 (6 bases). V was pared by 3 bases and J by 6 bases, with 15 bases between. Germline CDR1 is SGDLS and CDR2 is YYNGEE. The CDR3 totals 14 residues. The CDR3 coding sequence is TGTGCCAGCAGCGACCGAGTAGGGGGTCATGGCTACACCTTC. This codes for CASSDRVGGHGYTF.

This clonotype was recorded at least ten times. The chain's CDR3 is CASTGTGGSEQYF. In nucleotides, the CDR3 is TGTGCCAGCACCGGGACAGGAGGGAGCGAGCAGTACTTC. The chain uses TRBV25-1 and TRBJ2-7; TRBD1 matches 8 bases. V shed 7 bases, J shed 6 bases, and the junction held 8 bases outside the gene matches. In germline, CDR1 is MGHDK, CDR2 SYGVNS. This CDR3 spans 13 amino acids.

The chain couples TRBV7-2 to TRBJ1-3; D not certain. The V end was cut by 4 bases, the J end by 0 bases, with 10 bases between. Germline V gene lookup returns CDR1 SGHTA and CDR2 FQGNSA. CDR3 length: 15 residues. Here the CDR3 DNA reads TGTGCCAGCAGCTCCCAGGCCGTCTCTGGAAACACCATATATTTT. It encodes CASSSQAVSGNTIYF.

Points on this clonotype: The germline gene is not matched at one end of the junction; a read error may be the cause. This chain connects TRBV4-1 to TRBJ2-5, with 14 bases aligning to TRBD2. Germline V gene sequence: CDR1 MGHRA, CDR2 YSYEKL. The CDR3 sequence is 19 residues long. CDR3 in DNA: TGTGCCAGCAGCCCATCCGGGACTAGCGGGAGTTCGTACCAAGAGACCCAGTACTTC. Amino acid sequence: CASSPSGTSGSSYQETQYF.

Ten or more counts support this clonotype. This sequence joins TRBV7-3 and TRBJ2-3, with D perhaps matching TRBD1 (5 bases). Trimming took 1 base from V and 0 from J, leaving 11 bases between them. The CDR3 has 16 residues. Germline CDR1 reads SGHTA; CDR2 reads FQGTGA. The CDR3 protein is CASSLKLTASTDTQYF. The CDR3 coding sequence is TGTGCCAGCAGCTTAAAACTGACAGCTAGCACAGATACGCAGTATTTT.

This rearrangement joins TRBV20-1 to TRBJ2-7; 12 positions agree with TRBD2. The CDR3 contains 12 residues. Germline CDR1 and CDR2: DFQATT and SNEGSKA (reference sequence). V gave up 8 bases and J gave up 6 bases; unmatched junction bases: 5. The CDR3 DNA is TGCAGTTCACTAGCGGGAGGCAGCGAGCAGTACTTC. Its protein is CSSLAGGSEQYF.